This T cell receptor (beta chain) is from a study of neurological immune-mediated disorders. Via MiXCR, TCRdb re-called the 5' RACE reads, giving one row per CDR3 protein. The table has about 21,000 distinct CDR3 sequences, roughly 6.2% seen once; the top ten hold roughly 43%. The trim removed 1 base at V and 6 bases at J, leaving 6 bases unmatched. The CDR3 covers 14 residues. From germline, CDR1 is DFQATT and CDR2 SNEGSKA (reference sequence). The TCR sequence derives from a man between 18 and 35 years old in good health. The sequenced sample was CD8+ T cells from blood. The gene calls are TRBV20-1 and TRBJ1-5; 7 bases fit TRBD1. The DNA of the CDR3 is TGCAGTGCTAGAGGGCGGACAGGTTTTCAGCCCCAGCATTTT. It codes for CSARGRTGFQPQHF.